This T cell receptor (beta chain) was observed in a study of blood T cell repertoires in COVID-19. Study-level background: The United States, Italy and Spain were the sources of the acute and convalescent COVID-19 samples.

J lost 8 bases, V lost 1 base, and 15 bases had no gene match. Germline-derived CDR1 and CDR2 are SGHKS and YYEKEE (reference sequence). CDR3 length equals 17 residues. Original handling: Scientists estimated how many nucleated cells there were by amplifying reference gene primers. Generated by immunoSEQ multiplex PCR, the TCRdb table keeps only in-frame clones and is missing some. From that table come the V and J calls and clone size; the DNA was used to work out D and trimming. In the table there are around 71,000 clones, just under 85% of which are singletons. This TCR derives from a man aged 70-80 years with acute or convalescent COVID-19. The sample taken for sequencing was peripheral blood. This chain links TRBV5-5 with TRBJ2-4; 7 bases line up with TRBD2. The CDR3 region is CASSLILPGALADIQYF. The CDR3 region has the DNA TGTGCCAGCAGCTTGATCCTTCCGGGAGCTCTAGCGGACATTCAGTACTTC.